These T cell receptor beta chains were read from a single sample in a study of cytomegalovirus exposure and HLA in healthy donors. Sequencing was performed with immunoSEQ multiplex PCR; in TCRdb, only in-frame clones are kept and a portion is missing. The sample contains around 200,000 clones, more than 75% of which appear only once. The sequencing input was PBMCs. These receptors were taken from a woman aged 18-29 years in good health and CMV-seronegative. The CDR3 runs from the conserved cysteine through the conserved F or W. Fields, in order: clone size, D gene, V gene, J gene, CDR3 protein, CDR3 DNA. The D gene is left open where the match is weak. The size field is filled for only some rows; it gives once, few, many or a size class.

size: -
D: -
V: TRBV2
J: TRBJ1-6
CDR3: CASGGRGGAYNSPLHF
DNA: TGTGCCAGCGGGGGAAGGGGAGGCGCCTATAATTCACCCCTCCACTTT

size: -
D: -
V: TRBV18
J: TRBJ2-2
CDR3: CASSTPPNTGELFF
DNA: TGTGCCAGCTCTACACCGCCGAACACCGGGGAGCTGTTTTTT

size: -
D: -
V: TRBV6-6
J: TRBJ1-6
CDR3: CASNPQGSRNSPLHF
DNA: TGTGCCAGCAACCCACAGGGTTCCCGGAATTCACCCCTCCACTTT

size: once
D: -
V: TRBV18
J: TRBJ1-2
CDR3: CASSPDTGSNYGYTF
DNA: TGTGCCAGCTCACCGGATACGGGTTCGAACTATGGCTACACCTTC

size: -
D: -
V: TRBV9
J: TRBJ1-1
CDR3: CASSEKMSTEAFF
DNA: TGTGCCAGCAGCGAAAAGATGAGCACTGAAGCTTTCTTT

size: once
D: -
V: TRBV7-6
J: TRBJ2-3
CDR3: CASTLTGNTDTQYF
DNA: TGTGCCAGCACCTTAACAGGGAACACAGATACGCAGTATTTT

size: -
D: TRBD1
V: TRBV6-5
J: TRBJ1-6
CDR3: CASSPGTGRSPLHF
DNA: TGTGCCAGCAGTCCAGGGACAGGGCGCTCACCCCTCCACTTT

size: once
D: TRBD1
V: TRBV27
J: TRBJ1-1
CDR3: CASSIRQGRLMNTEAFF
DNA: TGTGCCAGCAGTATAAGACAGGGGCGACTCATGAACACTGAAGCTTTCTTT

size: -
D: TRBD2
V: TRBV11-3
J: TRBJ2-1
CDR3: CASSWGLAGYNEQFF
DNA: TGTGCCAGCAGCTGGGGACTAGCGGGTTACAATGAGCAGTTCTTC

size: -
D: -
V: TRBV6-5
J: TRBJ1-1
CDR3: CASSTLVGREAFF
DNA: TGTGCCAGCAGTACCCTTGTCGGCAGGGAAGCTTTCTTT

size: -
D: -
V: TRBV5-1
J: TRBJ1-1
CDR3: CASSLAGQNTEAFF
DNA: TGCGCCAGCAGCTTGGCCGGTCAGAACACTGAAGCTTTCTTT

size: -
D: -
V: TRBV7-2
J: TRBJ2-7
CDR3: CASSLALTGKSSYEQYF
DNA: TGTGCCAGCAGCTTAGCGCTAACCGGGAAGAGCTCCTACGAGCAGTACTTC

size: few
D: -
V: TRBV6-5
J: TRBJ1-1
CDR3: CASSSSGLEAFF
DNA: TGTGCCAGCAGTTCTTCAGGGCTTGAAGCTTTCTTT

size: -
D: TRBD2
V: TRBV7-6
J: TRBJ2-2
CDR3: CASSPGLAGGNTGELFF
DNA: TGTGCCAGCAGCCCGGGACTAGCGGGAGGCAACACCGGGGAGCTGTTTTTT

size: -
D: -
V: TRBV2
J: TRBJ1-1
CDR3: CASSGEALNTEAFF
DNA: TGTGCCAGCAGTGGAGAGGCTTTGAACACTGAAGCTTTCTTT

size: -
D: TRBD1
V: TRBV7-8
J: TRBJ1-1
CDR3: CASSSSFDRGLTEAFF
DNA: TGTGCCAGCAGCTCAAGCTTTGACAGGGGTCTCACTGAAGCTTTCTTT

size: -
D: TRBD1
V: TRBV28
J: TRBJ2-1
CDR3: CASSSRDRVYNEQFF
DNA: TGTGCCAGCAGTTCCCGGGACAGAGTTTACAATGAGCAGTTCTTC

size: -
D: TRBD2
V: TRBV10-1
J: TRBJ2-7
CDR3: CASSVGTSTREQYF
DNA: TGCGCCAGCAGTGTTGGGACTAGCACCCGCGAGCAGTACTTC

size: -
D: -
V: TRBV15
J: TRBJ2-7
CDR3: CATSSRQAPPDEQYF
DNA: TGTGCCACCAGCAGCCGACAGGCACCTCCTGACGAGCAGTACTTC

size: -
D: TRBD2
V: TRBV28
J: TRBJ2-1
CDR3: CASSLDGGVIYSYNEQFF
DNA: TGTGCCAGCAGTTTAGATGGGGGGGTCATCTACTCCTACAATGAGCAGTTCTTC

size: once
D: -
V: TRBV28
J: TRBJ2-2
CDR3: CASSLPWNTGELFF
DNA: TGTGCCAGCAGTTTACCCTGGAACACCGGGGAGCTGTTTTTT

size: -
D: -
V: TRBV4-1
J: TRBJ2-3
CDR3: CASSPSPEGTDTQYF
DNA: TGCGCCAGCAGCCCCTCACCGGAGGGCACAGATACGCAGTATTTT